This T cell receptor beta chain was sequenced in a study of cytomegalovirus exposure and HLA in healthy donors. Losses at the gene ends were 2 bases for V and 4 bases for J; bases not matched to a gene: 11. Germline V gene sequence: CDR1 KGHSH, CDR2 LQKENI. The CDR3 is 18 residues long. Concerning this clone itself: As yet, its antigen is unknown.

General observations from the study: Within a later analysis, the majority of CMV-associated TCR beta chains appeared HLA-restricted. Most TCR beta V segments were productive about 90% or about 30% of the time in an earlier analysis. Highest at DRB1 and lowest at HLA-C, TCR association rates differed among HLA loci in a later analysis.

PCR primers comprised 60 Vbeta and 13 Jbeta primers. Produced via immunoSEQ multiplex PCR; TCRdb's table is partial and in-frame only. Here the sample spans about 90,000 clones, around 79% being singletons. The source material was PBMCs. This TCR came from a woman in her forties in good health and CMV-seropositive. The J gene is TRBJ1-1, the V gene TRBV18; 12 bases fit TRBD1. The chain's CDR3 is CASSPVPEGQGARTEAFF. Here the CDR3 DNA reads TGTGCCAGCTCACCAGTTCCTGAGGGACAGGGGGCACGCACTGAAGCTTTCTTT.